This T cell receptor beta chain was recorded in a study of glioma-infiltrating T cells. The CDR3 has 11 amino acids. Germline values: CDR1 SGHVS, CDR2 FQNEAQ. Study observations and caveats: Only very few CDR3 sequences appeared in both tissue and blood.

The iRepertoire nested amplicon-rescue multiplex PCR amplified TCR alpha and beta CDR3s from RNA. For one-step reverse transcription and amplification, roughly 95-400 ng of tissue mRNA or PBMC total RNA was used. TCRdb independently ran MiXCR on the multiplex PCR reads; one entry per CDR3 protein. The sample consists of roughly 100,000 distinct CDR3 sequences, around 28% of them appearing once. Comments on this clonotype: Its specificity is not known. Germline is not matched at one junction end, which may reflect a read error.

The sequence was obtained from a human donor with low-grade glioma or glioblastoma, undergoing nonglioma brain surgery, or in good health (not recorded which). Input material: glioma tissue, nonneoplastic brain tissue, or PBMCs (not recorded which). The chain links TRBV7-8 to TRBJ2-5, with D hard to call. The CDR3 is CASSPEWTQHF. CDR3 sequence (DNA): TGTGCCAGCAGCCCCGAATGGACCCAGCACTTC.